The T cell receptor beta chain under discussion was sequenced for a study of T-cell memory formation after mild COVID-19 (dated by TCRdb to about 2021). Turning to the overall study: Most TCR sequence clusters were specific to one of the two donors. The cohort was made up of two young adult volunteers, one female and one male, who were previously healthy. In a couple of donors, T-cell clones that expanded and contracted after mild COVID-19 were tracked by sequencing TCRalpha and TCRbeta repertoires over time. Study-level results and caveats: From day 15 to 85, contracting clones showed balanced CD4/CD8 phenotypes, whereas a second wave of clones that expanded from day 15 to 37 leaned towards CD4+. Contracting CD4+ clones turned up mainly in the CM and EM memory subsets, whereas EMRA was where CD8+ clones were enriched. The second-wave clones that peaked on day 37 were not confirmed to be SARS-CoV-2 specific. The study covered only a couple of mild cases, and larger cohorts including severe cases with pre-infection samples were considered necessary. Some responding clones were found in pre-infection memory, which suggests that pre-existing cross-reactive memory T cells took part in the SARS-CoV-2 response.

From cysteine to phenylalanine, the CDR3 is 15 amino acids long. The entry retains the CDR3 DNA only, 45 bases that are in frame from base 1. Based on the germline V gene, the CDR1 and CDR2 sequences are SGHTA and FQGNSA. V and J are trimmed by 1 base and 2 bases, and the gene matches miss 2 bases of the junction. The reads were generated on an Illumina NovaSeq 6000. cDNA libraries for TCRalpha and TCRbeta were prepared by 5'RACE using constant-segment primers, with sample barcodes and unique molecular identifiers added. Trizol reagent was used to extract RNA from every sample. Library amplification was performed in two PCR steps, and a second sample barcode and Illumina TruSeq adapters were introduced in the second step. Sequencing of the libraries was done on an Illumina NovaSeq, producing 2 x 150 bp paired-end reads. From the authors' description of their analysis: Demultiplexing of reads and collapsing into UMI-guided consensus sequences were performed with migec v1.2.7. Using mixcr v2.1.11, UMI consensuses were aligned to TRA and TRB V and J templates and then assembled into clonotypes. A clonotype was counted as expanded or contracted only when both edgeR and NoisET called the clonotype significant, with the noise models trained on biological replicates. For edgeR calls, the thresholds were a false discovery rate-adjusted p below 0.01 and a log2 fold-change of 1. As an exploratory analysis of dynamics, max-normalized trajectories of the 1000 most abundant clonotypes were examined with PCA combined with hierarchical clustering. The CD4 or CD8 phenotype of responding clones was assigned using the separately sequenced CD4+ and CD8+ repertoires. TCRdb cleaned the public reads at Q25 with fastp, built clones with MiXCR and kept in-frame beta chains. For every CDR3 protein sequence, its rows merge into one entry that carries the most common genes and DNA. TCRdb assigned the V and J calls; the authors' analysis was not used. Here the sample has about 350,000 distinct CDR3 sequences; 25% to 30% occur a single time. The ten top clones hold approximately 13% of the sample.

Ficoll-Paque density gradient centrifugation was used to isolate PBMCs. This clonotype was detected a few times. The antigen this receptor binds is unknown. Base qualities are not at hand, and no much larger clone is one base apart. The chain couples TRBV7-2 to TRBJ1-2; TRBD1 fits 9 bases in the junction. Input material: PBMCs or a T cell subset sorted from them (not recorded which). The source of this sequence is an adult woman who had mild COVID-19 (a few samples of this study predate the infection). The sample titles of this study are shuffled in the database, so cell type and time point are left out; the donor was told from shared clones. The DNA sequence is as follows: TGTGCCAGCAGCTTAGGACAGGGGGGGAACTATGGCTACACCTTC. Translated, this gives CASSLGQGGNYGYTF.